Listed here are 13 T cell receptor beta chains from one sample, sequenced in a study of response to subunit inactivated influenza vaccine. TCRdb fed the RT-PCR reads into MiXCR, producing one record per CDR3 protein. The sample consists of about 700,000 distinct CDR3 sequences, roughly 14% of them appearing once. The source material was PBMCs from blood, sampled roughly 12 days after vaccination. The origin of the receptors is a middle-aged man who received an inactivated influenza vaccine.

The rearrangement joins TRBV5-1 to TRBJ1-2; 9 bases match TRBD1. The CDR3 totals 13 residues. CDR1 SGHRS and CDR2 YFSETQ come from the germline V gene. Germline trimming cut 4 bases from V and 7 bases from J; bases unmatched to any gene: 5. CDR3 sequence (DNA): TGCGCCAGCAGCACACAGGGGGCTGGTGGCTACACCTTC. This sequence encodes CASSTQGAGGYTF.

This clonotype showed up just a few times. The chain combines TRBV6-7 with TRBJ1-5; D is unclear. TRBV6-7 is labeled an ORF, and its function is uncertain. This CDR3 comprises 11 residues. V was cut by 2 bases and J by 7 bases, with 3 bases left in between. The CDR3 sequence: CASSYRQPQHF. The CDR3 DNA follows: TGTGCCAGCAGTTACAGGCAGCCCCAGCATTTT.

This clonotype was observed at least ten times. The chain carries TRBV12-3 or TRBV12-4 and TRBJ1-5; 9 bases are a match to TRBD1. The CDR3 length is 13 residues. Trimming at V came to 6 bases and at J to 7 bases, leaving 4 bases not matched to a gene. This CDR3 is CASRGQGRQPQHF. The CDR3 DNA is TGTGCCAGCAGGGGACAGGGAAGGCAGCCCCAGCATTTT.

This clonotype was detected ten times or more. The genes are TRBV29-1 and TRBJ1-4; D is possibly TRBD1 (6 bases). Germline-derived CDR1 and CDR2 are SQVTM and ANQGSEA. CDR3 size: 12 residues. Trimming pared 7 bases from V and 4 bases from J, leaving 10 bases between. The CDR3: CSARQVNEKLFF. In DNA, the CDR3 is TGCAGCGCTCGACAGGTTAATGAAAAACTGTTTTTT.

This clonotype was seen only a few times. The chain couples TRBV6-1 to TRBJ1-6; perhaps TRBD1 as D (6 bases). The germline gives CDR1 MNHNS, CDR2 SASEGT. With 7 bases removed from V and 9 bases from J, the gap between germline ends came to 22 bases. The CDR3 extends over 16 amino acids. The CDR3 nucleotides read TGTGCCAGCAACCACTCCCCGGGGAGGGGGTTTTCACCCCTCCACTTT. Its translation: CASNHSPGRGFSPLHF.

This clonotype showed up just a few times. The V call is TRBV18, the J call TRBJ2-1, with D possibly being TRBD2 (6 bases). The CDR3 has 16 residues. V lost 0 bases, J lost 0 bases, and 9 bases lay in between. CDR1 and CDR2 from the germline V gene are KGHSH and LQKENI. CDR3 sequence (DNA): TGTGCCAGCTCACCACCGGGACTTCGCTCCTACAATGAGCAGTTCTTC. This codes for CASSPPGLRSYNEQFF.

This clonotype was observed a few times. The chain combines TRBV7-3 with TRBJ2-2, with 10 bases fitting TRBD2. This CDR3 is built from 14 residues. The trim removed 6 bases at V and 7 bases at J, leaving 5 bases unmatched. Germline V CDR1 and CDR2: SGHTA, FQGTGA. The CDR3 DNA follows: TGTGCCAGCAGACCTAGCGGGAGAGGCGGGGAGCTGTTTTTT. This gives the protein CASRPSGRGGELFF.

This clonotype was observed a few times. The chain joins TRBV7-9 to TRBJ2-5; D gene unclear. CDR1 is SEHNR and CDR2 is FQNEAQ in the germline V gene (reference sequence). The CDR3 totals 15 residues. The V end was cut by 6 bases, the J end by 5 bases, with 19 bases between. The CDR3 sequence is CASRATPDFTETQYF. The DNA of the CDR3 is TGTGCCAGCAGGGCGACACCCGATTTCACCGAGACCCAGTACTTC.

This clonotype was found many times. The V and J genes are TRBV7-2 and TRBJ2-1; D is tentatively TRBD1 or TRBD2 (5 bases each). The CDR3 is 15 amino acids. Trimming took 1 base from V and 1 from J, leaving 8 bases between them. CDR1 is SGHTA, CDR2 FQGNSA, per germline. CDR3 sequence: CASSLVWGSYNEQFF. The CDR3, as DNA: TGTGCCAGCAGCTTAGTATGGGGGTCCTACAATGAGCAGTTCTTC.

This clonotype was picked up a small number of times. The J gene is TRBJ1-5, the V gene TRBV20-1; D not resolved. The CDR3 loop spans 13 amino acids. Trimming pared 0 bases from V and 0 bases from J, leaving 3 bases between. Germline CDR1 DFQATT, CDR2 SNEGSKA (reference sequence). The CDR3 sequence is CSARENSNQPQHF. The DNA for the CDR3 is TGCAGTGCTAGAGAGAATAGCAATCAGCCCCAGCATTTT.

This clonotype was counted a few times. This rearrangement joins TRBV12-3 or TRBV12-4 to TRBJ2-5; 7 nucleotides align to TRBD1. The length of the CDR3 is 13 residues. With V trimmed by 8 bases and J by 4 bases, 7 bases remained unmatched. The CDR3 region has the DNA TGTGCCAGCGGGAAGGACAGGAGAGAGACCCAGTACTTC. Residues: CASGKDRRETQYF.

The gene calls are TRBV6-2 or TRBV6-3 and TRBJ2-1, with TRBD2 matching 9 bases. The CDR3 length is 17 residues. J gave up 7 bases and V 5 bases, and 15 bases lay outside the gene matches. The germline CDR1 and CDR2 sequences are MNHEY and SVGEGT. CDR3 nucleotides: TGTGCCAGCAGTCCCTTGAAAGCGGGAGGCCCAGGAAATGAGCAGTTCTTC. Its translation is CASSPLKAGGPGNEQFF.

The chain recombines TRBV7-9 with TRBJ1-2; 11 bases are a match to TRBD1. Trimming at V came to 2 bases and at J to 3 bases, leaving 5 bases not matched to a gene. This CDR3 region has 16 residues. Germline lookup yields CDR1 SEHNR and CDR2 FQNEAQ (reference sequence). The CDR3 region is CASSLPQGQGDYGYTF. CDR3 in DNA: TGTGCCAGCAGCTTACCTCAGGGACAGGGGGACTATGGCTACACCTTC.